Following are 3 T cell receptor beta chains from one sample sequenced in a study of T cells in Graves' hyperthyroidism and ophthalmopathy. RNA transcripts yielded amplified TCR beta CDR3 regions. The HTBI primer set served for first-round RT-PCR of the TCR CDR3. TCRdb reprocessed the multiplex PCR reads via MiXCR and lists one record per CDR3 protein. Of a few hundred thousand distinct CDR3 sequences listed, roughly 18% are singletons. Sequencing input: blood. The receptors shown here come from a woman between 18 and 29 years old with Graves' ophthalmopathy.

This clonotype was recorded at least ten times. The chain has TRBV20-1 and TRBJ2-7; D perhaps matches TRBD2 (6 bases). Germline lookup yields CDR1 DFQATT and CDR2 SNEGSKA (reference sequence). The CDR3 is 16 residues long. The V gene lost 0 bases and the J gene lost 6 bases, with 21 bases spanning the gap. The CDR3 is CSARDPMRGALGEQYF. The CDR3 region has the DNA TGCAGTGCTAGAGATCCGATGCGGGGCGCACTTGGCGAGCAGTACTTC.

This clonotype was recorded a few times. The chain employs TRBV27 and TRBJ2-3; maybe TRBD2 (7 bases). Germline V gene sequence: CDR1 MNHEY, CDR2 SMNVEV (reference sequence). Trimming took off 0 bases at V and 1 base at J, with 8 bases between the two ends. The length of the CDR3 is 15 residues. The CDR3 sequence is CASSLSGGRTDTQYF. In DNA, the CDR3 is TGTGCCAGCAGTTTATCGGGGGGGCGCACAGATACGCAGTATTTT.

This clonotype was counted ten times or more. For the CDR3, the DNA is TGTGCCAGCAGCCCGGTGGGCGAACTCCATGGCTACACCTTC. Protein: CASSPVGELHGYTF. The V and J genes are TRBV2 and TRBJ1-2; no definite D call. The CDR3 consists of 14 residues. V lost 6 bases to trimming and J lost 6 bases, with 17 bases between them. Germline loops: CDR1 SNHLY, CDR2 FYNNEI.